These T cell receptor beta chains were read from a single sample in a study of CD8+CD57+ T cells in acquired aplastic anemia. One entry per CDR3 protein results from TCRdb running MiXCR on the reads. There are about 190,000 distinct CDR3 sequences in the sample; 50% to 55% occur only once, and 16% lies in the top ten. Sequencing input: sorted CD4+, CD8+, or CD8+CD57+ T cells (not recorded which) from PBMCs. The receptors come from a human donor in good health, serving as a control. The CDR3 runs from the conserved cysteine through the conserved F or W. Each record gives: clone size, D gene, J gene, V gene, CDR3 protein, CDR3 DNA. The D gene is left open where the match is weak. A row's size may be missing; if present it is once, few, many or a size class.

clone_size: .; d_call: TRBD1; j_call: TRBJ1-5; v_call: TRBV24-1; cdr3_aa: CATSDTGGTHQPQHF; cdr3_nt: TGTGCCACCAGTGATACAGGGGGAACTCATCAGCCCCAGCATTTT
clone_size: .; d_call: .; j_call: TRBJ1-6; v_call: TRBV5-1; cdr3_aa: CASSLVLAGQYNSPLHF; cdr3_nt: TGCGCCAGCAGCTTGGTACTAGCGGGACAATACAATTCACCCCTCCACTTT
clone_size: many; d_call: TRBD1; j_call: TRBJ1-2; v_call: TRBV5-8; cdr3_aa: CASSLTGGGYGYTF; cdr3_nt: TGTGCCAGCAGCTTGACAGGGGGAGGCTATGGCTACACCTTC
clone_size: once; d_call: TRBD1; j_call: TRBJ2-1; v_call: TRBV19; cdr3_aa: CASRNRDRGQFEQFF; cdr3_nt: TGTGCCAGCCGAAACCGGGACAGGGGGCAGTTTGAGCAGTTCTTC
clone_size: many; d_call: TRBD1; j_call: TRBJ2-6; v_call: TRBV4-1; cdr3_aa: CASSQERTRTTGVGKANVLTF; cdr3_nt: TGCGCCAGCAGCCAAGAACGAACCAGAACCACAGGGGTAGGTAAGGCCAACGTCCTGACTTTC
clone_size: many; d_call: .; j_call: TRBJ1-1; v_call: TRBV6-5; cdr3_aa: CASSFQGSNTEAFF; cdr3_nt: TGTGCCAGCAGTTTTCAGGGATCGAACACTGAAGCTTTCTTT
clone_size: few; d_call: .; j_call: TRBJ2-1; v_call: TRBV14; cdr3_aa: CASSQAARQFF; cdr3_nt: TGTGCTAGCAGCCAAGCCGCCCGACAGTTCTTC
clone_size: .; d_call: .; j_call: TRBJ1-1; v_call: TRBV14; cdr3_aa: CASSQQGGLTTEAFF; cdr3_nt: TGTGCCAGCAGCCAACAGGGAGGTTTGACCACTGAAGCTTTCTTT
clone_size: many; d_call: .; j_call: TRBJ2-6; v_call: TRBV29-1; cdr3_aa: CSVEDLSLAEDSTRISGANVLTF; cdr3_nt: TGCAGCGTTGAAGATCTATCTCTCGCGGAGGACAGTACCCGTATCTCTGGGGCCAACGTCCTGACTTTC
clone_size: many; d_call: .; j_call: TRBJ1-2; v_call: TRBV19; cdr3_aa: CASSIGSLDYGYTF; cdr3_nt: TGTGCCAGTAGTATCGGGAGCTTGGACTATGGCTACACCTTC
clone_size: .; d_call: TRBD1; j_call: TRBJ2-3; v_call: TRBV20-1; cdr3_aa: CSARGAGTGTDTQYF; cdr3_nt: TGCAGTGCTAGAGGGGCGGGGACAGGAACAGATACGCAGTATTTT
clone_size: .; d_call: .; j_call: TRBJ2-5; v_call: TRBV29-1; cdr3_aa: CSVEVAPGGGLVETQYF; cdr3_nt: TGCAGCGTTGAAGTAGCCCCCGGGGGCGGCTTGGTTGAGACCCAGTACTTC
clone_size: many; d_call: TRBD2; j_call: TRBJ2-1; v_call: TRBV5-8; cdr3_aa: CASSFQRGGRNEQFF; cdr3_nt: TGTGCCAGCAGCTTTCAGCGGGGGGGTAGGAATGAGCAGTTCTTC
clone_size: many; d_call: TRBD1; j_call: TRBJ1-6; v_call: TRBV6-2/TRBV6-3; cdr3_aa: CASSKRDRTFDSPLHF; cdr3_nt: TGTGCCAGCAGTAAGAGGGACAGAACCTTCGATTCACCCCTCCACTTT
clone_size: .; d_call: TRBD1; j_call: TRBJ2-7; v_call: TRBV2; cdr3_aa: CASSGFGTANYEQYF; cdr3_nt: TGTGCCAGCAGTGGCTTCGGGACAGCTAACTACGAGCAGTACTTC
clone_size: many; d_call: .; j_call: TRBJ1-1; v_call: TRBV29-1; cdr3_aa: CSVDKTVEAFF; cdr3_nt: TGCAGCGTTGATAAGACAGTTGAAGCTTTCTTT
clone_size: few; d_call: .; j_call: TRBJ1-5; v_call: TRBV15; cdr3_aa: CATSRTGLGNQPQHF; cdr3_nt: TGTGCCACCAGCAGGACAGGTTTGGGCAATCAGCCCCAGCATTTT
clone_size: .; d_call: .; j_call: TRBJ1-1; v_call: TRBV10-3; cdr3_aa: CAITPKFMNTEAFF; cdr3_nt: TGTGCCATCACCCCGAAGTTTATGAACACTGAAGCTTTCTTT
clone_size: .; d_call: .; j_call: TRBJ2-7; v_call: TRBV4-1; cdr3_aa: CASSPGSLLTYEQYF; cdr3_nt: TGCGCCAGCAGCCCCGGAAGCTTGCTAACCTACGAGCAGTACTTC
clone_size: .; d_call: .; j_call: TRBJ1-2; v_call: TRBV5-1; cdr3_aa: CASSLGRGRSGYTF; cdr3_nt: TGCGCCAGCAGCCTGGGCCGGGGGAGAAGTGGCTACACCTTC
clone_size: many; d_call: .; j_call: TRBJ2-1; v_call: TRBV12-3/TRBV12-4; cdr3_aa: CASSPSVAIEQFF; cdr3_nt: TGTGCCAGCAGTCCTAGCGTCGCTATTGAGCAGTTCTTC
clone_size: .; d_call: .; j_call: TRBJ1-1; v_call: TRBV19; cdr3_aa: CASSIWAGNTEAFF; cdr3_nt: TGTGCCAGTAGTATTTGGGCAGGGAACACTGAAGCTTTCTTT
clone_size: .; d_call: .; j_call: TRBJ2-7; v_call: TRBV10-3; cdr3_aa: CATRMNYEQYF; cdr3_nt: TGTGCCACGAGGATGAACTACGAGCAGTACTTC
clone_size: many; d_call: .; j_call: TRBJ1-2; v_call: TRBV6-1; cdr3_aa: CASSERRGYTF; cdr3_nt: TGTGCCAGCAGTGAAAGACGTGGCTACACCTTC
clone_size: .; d_call: TRBD1; j_call: TRBJ1-1; v_call: TRBV6-1; cdr3_aa: CASSEFGTGVWSEAFF; cdr3_nt: TGTGCCAGCAGTGAATTCGGGACAGGGGTCTGGTCTGAAGCTTTCTTT
clone_size: many; d_call: .; j_call: TRBJ1-5; v_call: TRBV15; cdr3_aa: CATSRDRVGINQPQHF; cdr3_nt: TGTGCCACCAGCAGAGATAGAGTGGGGATTAATCAGCCCCAGCATTTT
clone_size: many; d_call: .; j_call: TRBJ2-5; v_call: TRBV2; cdr3_aa: CASSAGHGQETQYF; cdr3_nt: TGTGCCAGCAGTGCCGGACACGGACAAGAGACCCAGTACTTC
clone_size: .; d_call: .; j_call: TRBJ2-3; v_call: TRBV29-1; cdr3_aa: CSVEGGIEEGTDTQYF; cdr3_nt: TGCAGCGTTGAAGGGGGTATCGAGGAGGGTACAGATACGCAGTATTTT
clone_size: .; d_call: .; j_call: TRBJ1-5; v_call: TRBV2; cdr3_aa: CASSEDSGTKTNQPQHF; cdr3_nt: TGTGCCAGCAGTGAAGACTCCGGGACAAAGACCAATCAGCCCCAGCATTTT